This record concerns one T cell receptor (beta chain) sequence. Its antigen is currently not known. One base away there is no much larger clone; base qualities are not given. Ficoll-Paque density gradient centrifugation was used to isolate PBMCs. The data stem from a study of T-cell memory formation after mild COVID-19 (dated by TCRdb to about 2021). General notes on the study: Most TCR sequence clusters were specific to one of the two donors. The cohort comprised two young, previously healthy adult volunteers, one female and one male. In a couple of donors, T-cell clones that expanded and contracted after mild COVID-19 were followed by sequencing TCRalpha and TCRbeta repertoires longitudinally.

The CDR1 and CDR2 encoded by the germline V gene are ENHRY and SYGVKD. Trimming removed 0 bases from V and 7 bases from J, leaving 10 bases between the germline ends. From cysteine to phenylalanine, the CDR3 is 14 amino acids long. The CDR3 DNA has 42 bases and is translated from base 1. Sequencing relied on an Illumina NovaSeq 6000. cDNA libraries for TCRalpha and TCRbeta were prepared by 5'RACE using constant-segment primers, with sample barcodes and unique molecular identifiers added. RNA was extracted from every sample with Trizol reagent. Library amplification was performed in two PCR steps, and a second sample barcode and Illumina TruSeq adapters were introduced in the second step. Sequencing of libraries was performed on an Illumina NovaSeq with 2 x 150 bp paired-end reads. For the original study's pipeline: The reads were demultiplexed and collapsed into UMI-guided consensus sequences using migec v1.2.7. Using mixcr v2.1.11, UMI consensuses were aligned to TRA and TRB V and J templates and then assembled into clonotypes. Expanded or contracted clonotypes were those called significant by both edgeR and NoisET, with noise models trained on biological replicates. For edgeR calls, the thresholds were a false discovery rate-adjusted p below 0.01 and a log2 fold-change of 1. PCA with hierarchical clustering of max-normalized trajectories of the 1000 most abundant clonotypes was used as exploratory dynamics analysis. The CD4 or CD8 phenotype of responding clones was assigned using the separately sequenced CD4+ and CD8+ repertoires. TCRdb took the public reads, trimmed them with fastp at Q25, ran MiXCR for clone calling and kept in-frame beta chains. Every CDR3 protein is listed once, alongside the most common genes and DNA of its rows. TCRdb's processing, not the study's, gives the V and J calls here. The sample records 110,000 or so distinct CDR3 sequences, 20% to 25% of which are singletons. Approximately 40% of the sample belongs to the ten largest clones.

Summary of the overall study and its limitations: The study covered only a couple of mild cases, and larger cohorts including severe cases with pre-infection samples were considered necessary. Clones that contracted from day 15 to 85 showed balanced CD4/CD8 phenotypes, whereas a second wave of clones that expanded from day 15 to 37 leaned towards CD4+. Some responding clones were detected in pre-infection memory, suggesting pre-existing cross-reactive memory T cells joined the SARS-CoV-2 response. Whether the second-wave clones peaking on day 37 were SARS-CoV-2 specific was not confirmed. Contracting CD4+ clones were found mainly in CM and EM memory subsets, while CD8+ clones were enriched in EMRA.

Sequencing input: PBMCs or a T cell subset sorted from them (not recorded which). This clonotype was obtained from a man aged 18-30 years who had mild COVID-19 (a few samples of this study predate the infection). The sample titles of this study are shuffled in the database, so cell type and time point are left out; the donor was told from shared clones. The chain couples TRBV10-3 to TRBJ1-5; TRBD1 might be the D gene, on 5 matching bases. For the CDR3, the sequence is CAISESAGGQPQHF. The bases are TGTGCCATCAGTGAGTCGGCGGGGGGACAGCCCCAGCATTTT.